Following are 14 T cell receptor beta chains from one sample sequenced in a study of PD-1 blockade in classical Hodgkin lymphoma. The table came from immunoSEQ multiplex PCR; TCRdb's copy has only in-frame clones and leaves some out. The sample contains fewer than 40,000 clones, approximately 90% of which appear only once. Time point indicated: newly diagnosed, previously untreated cHL patient sample. Using magnetic negative selection, the CD4+ T cells were separated out of thawed PBMCs. Sequencing was done on a sample of CD4+ T cells from blood. These receptors were obtained from a human donor with classical Hodgkin lymphoma.

The CDR3 sequence is CASRPTTGNTEAFF. The CDR3 DNA is TGCGCCAGCAGACCAACGACAGGGAACACTGAAGCTTTCTTT. The chain uses TRBV5-1 and TRBJ1-1; tentative D call: TRBD1 (6 bases). The CDR3 has 14 residues. Trimming removed 5 bases from V and 1 base from J, with 12 bases in between. Germline V lookup: CDR1 SGHRS, CDR2 YFSETQ.

The V and J genes are TRBV28 and TRBJ2-1, with a possible D match to TRBD2 (8 bases). Per the germline V gene, CDR1 is MDHEN and CDR2 is SYDVKM. The ends were cut back, 5 bases at V and 6 bases at J, with 14 bases in the middle. The CDR3 sequence is 14 residues long. The DNA of the CDR3 is TGTGCCAGCAGTAGGACAGGACTAGCCAATGAGCAGTTCTTC. It yields the protein CASSRTGLANEQFF.

This clone was seen only once. The chain has TRBV6-5 and TRBJ1-4, with 9 nucleotides matching TRBD1. With 4 bases clipped from V and 6 bases from J, the junction kept 3 bases outside the gene matches. CDR1 and CDR2 from the germline V gene are MNHEY and SVGAGI. This CDR3 contains 14 residues. CDR3 amino acids: CASSSRTGDEKLFF. The CDR3, as DNA: TGTGCCAGCAGTTCTCGGACAGGGGATGAAAAACTGTTTTTT.

This chain joins TRBV27 and TRBJ1-4; a weak D match, TRBD1 (6 bases). Trimming shortened V by 8 bases and J by 8 bases, and 24 bases separated the two germline ends. Germline V gene data show CDR1 as MNHEY and CDR2 as SMNVEV (reference sequence). The CDR3 has 16 residues. DNA of the CDR3: TGTGCCAGCCGACGAGAGGCAGGGGCGCGTAGCGAAAAACTGTTTTTT. Translation: CASRREAGARSEKLFF.

The V call is TRBV28, the J call TRBJ1-2; no firm D call. The V end lost 4 bases, the J end lost 5 bases, and 8 bases lay between the germline ends. The V gene's germline CDR1 is MDHEN and CDR2 SYDVKM. The CDR3 consists of 12 residues. CDR3 sequence: CASSWVGYGYTF. The CDR3 region has the DNA TGTGCCAGCAGTTGGGTAGGGTATGGCTACACCTTC.

The chain carries TRBV28 and TRBJ2-7; unclear D gene. CDR1 is MDHEN, CDR2 SYDVKM, per germline. The V end lost 7 bases, the J end lost 3 bases, and 13 bases lay between the germline ends. The CDR3 consists of 13 residues. CDR3 in amino acids: CASNVGRNYEQYF. As DNA, the CDR3 is TGTGCCAGCAATGTAGGACGGAACTACGAGCAGTACTTC. The variable domain in full, completed from reference TRBV28 and TRBJ2-7, reads DVKVTQSSRYLVKRTGEKVFLECVQDMDHENMFWYRQDPGLGLRLIYFSYDVKMKEKGDIPEGYSVSREKKERFSLILESASTNQTSMYLCASNVGRNYEQYFGPGTRLTVT.

The J gene is TRBJ1-1, the V gene TRBV10-1, with D uncertain. CDR1 is WNHNN, CDR2 SYGVQD, per germline (reference sequence). This CDR3 region has 15 residues. Trimming took off 0 bases at V and 7 bases at J, with 15 bases between the two ends. For the CDR3, the DNA is TGCGCCAGCAGTGAGTCCACACCGCCCAGAGGTGAAGCTTTCTTT. It codes for CASSESTPPRGEAFF.

The chain uses TRBV28 and TRBJ1-2; a possible D gene is TRBD1 (6 bases). Germline CDR1 is MDHEN and CDR2 is SYDVKM. The CDR3 is made up of 16 amino acids. V lost 6 bases, J lost 0 bases, and 17 bases lay in between. CDR3 sequence reads: CASRGVRGKANYGYTF. As DNA, the CDR3 is TGTGCCAGCAGAGGGGTCAGGGGAAAGGCTAACTATGGCTACACCTTC.

This clone was found a few times. The V gene is TRBV10-3, the J gene TRBJ1-2; the D gene is possibly TRBD1 (6 bases). The V gene's germline CDR1 is ENHRY and CDR2 SYGVKD. The CDR3 has 11 amino acids. Trimming took off 10 bases at V and 4 bases at J, with 10 bases between the two ends. The CDR3 loop is CATQQGYGYTF. The CDR3 bases are TGTGCCACACAACAGGGCTATGGCTACACCTTC.

The genes are TRBV5-6 and TRBJ2-3; possible D gene TRBD2, 5 bases. The length of the CDR3 is 15 residues. V was pared by 7 bases and J by 6 bases, with 21 bases between. Germline loops: CDR1 SGHDT, CDR2 YYEEEE. CDR3 coding DNA: TGTGCCAGCCCCTATGGACCGTCAGCGGTGGATACGCAGTATTTT. Protein product: CASPYGPSAVDTQYF.

For the CDR3, the DNA is TGTGCCAGTAGTAGGTGGCCTTTGCTGTTTTTT. Its translation is CASSRWPLLFF. This sequence joins TRBV19 and TRBJ1-4; no firm D call. Germline CDR1 is LNHDA and CDR2 is SQIVND (reference sequence). With 4 bases removed from V and 14 bases from J, the gap between germline ends came to 11 bases. The CDR3 extends over 11 amino acids.

V and J are TRBV20-1 and TRBJ1-1; no definite D call. The V gene's germline CDR1 is DFQATT and CDR2 SNEGSKA (reference sequence). The CDR3 sequence is 11 residues long. The V end lost 3 bases, the J end lost 10 bases, and 12 bases lay between the germline ends. The CDR3 region is CSARAGGGAFF. DNA for the CDR3: TGCAGTGCTAGGGCGGGCGGCGGAGCTTTCTTT.

The chain is built from TRBV2 and TRBJ2-1; 8 nucleotides match TRBD1. Germline V gives CDR1 SNHLY, CDR2 FYNNEI. CDR3 length: 16 amino acids. The ends lost 6 bases at V and 10 bases at J; junction bases unmatched: 17. The CDR3 is CASRLSGTGATGEQFF. Written as DNA, the CDR3 is TGTGCCAGCAGGCTGTCCGGGACAGGCGCTACGGGGGAGCAGTTCTTC. Full variable domain (outside the CDR3, taken from reference TRBV2 and TRBJ2-1): EPEVTQTPSHQVTQMGQEVILRCVPISNHLYFYWYRQILGQKVEFLVSFYNNEISEKSEIFDDQFSVERPDGSNFTLKIRSTKLEDSAMYFCASRLSGTGATGEQFFGPGTRLTVL.

The genes are TRBV10-2 and TRBJ2-2; perhaps TRBD1 as D (6 bases). Trimming cost V 3 bases and J 0 bases, with 11 bases left between them. The germline V gene has CDR1 WSHSY and CDR2 SAAADI. This CDR3 is 16 amino acids long. The CDR3 here is CASSERDTANTGELFF. DNA of the CDR3: TGCGCCAGCAGTGAAAGGGACACCGCGAACACCGGGGAGCTGTTTTTT.